Only a few counts were recorded for the clone carrying this TCR beta chain. What it binds is not known. The data are from a study of identical twins. TCRdb re-analysed the 5' RACE reads in MiXCR, keeping a single row per CDR3 protein. The sample contains about 200,000 distinct CDR3 sequences, less than 9.5% of which appear only once. Study-wide results and limits: Zero-insertion analyses were open to partial confounding by invariant MAIT and iNKT cells.

Trimming took 8 bases from V and 5 from J, leaving 13 bases between them. The CDR3 loop spans 13 amino acids. From germline, CDR1 is MNHNS and CDR2 SASEGT. The rearrangement joins TRBV6-1 to TRBJ1-5; D call uncertain. This clonotype was obtained from a woman under 30 in good health. Source material: memory (CD45RO+) T cells sorted from blood. DNA of the CDR3: TGTGCCAGCTATACGGGAGGATATCAGCCCCAGCATTTT. Translating gives CASYTGGYQPQHF.